This is a list of T cell receptor beta chains from one sample in a study of early T cells in non-severe SARS-CoV-2 infection. TCRdb re-derived calls from the 5' RACE reads in MiXCR, one entry per CDR3 protein. The sample consists of some 62,000 distinct CDR3 sequences, about 9.3% of them appearing once. The sample comprised whole blood. Receptors were obtained from an adult who was a healthcare worker with PCR-confirmed SARS-CoV-2 infection or an uninfected control (not recorded which). CDR3s include the opening cysteine and the closing phenylalanine or tryptophan. D genes are given only for firm matches. Only part of the rows carry a size: once, few, many, or a class if the clone is expanded.

j_gene,abundance,d_gene,v_gene,len,CDR3aa,CDR3nt
TRBJ1-2,few,-,TRBV20-1,16,CSARPLRTLSNYGYTF,TGCAGTGCTAGACCCTTAAGGACACTCTCTAACTATGGCTACACCTTC
TRBJ2-4,-,-,TRBV12-3/TRBV12-4,12,CASSFTPDGSYF,TGTGCCAGCAGTTTTACACCCGACGGGTCGTACTTC
TRBJ2-5,-,-,TRBV27,15,CASSNRGAPGETQYF,TGTGCCAGCAGCAACAGAGGGGCGCCGGGTGAGACCCAGTACTTC
TRBJ1-1,-,-,TRBV29-1,11,CSVARVSEAFF,TGCAGCGTAGCAAGGGTCAGTGAAGCTTTCTTT
TRBJ1-2,-,-,TRBV5-5,14,CASSLVVRDYGYTF,TGTGCCAGCAGCTTGGTTGTCAGGGACTATGGCTACACCTTC
TRBJ2-3,few,-,TRBV10-1,16,CASSRRRDSATDTQYF,TGCGCCAGCAGTCGCAGACGGGACTCGGCCACAGATACGCAGTATTTT
TRBJ2-2,many,TRBD1,TRBV13,13,CASRMGQIGELFF,TGTGCCAGCAGGATGGGACAGATCGGGGAGCTGTTTTTT
TRBJ1-6,-,TRBD1,TRBV10-3,16,CAISAGPPGGNSPLHF,TGTGCCATCAGTGCGGGCCCACCAGGGGGCAATTCACCCCTCCACTTT
TRBJ2-2,many,TRBD1,TRBV6-1,15,CASSRQGIGTGELFF,TGTGCCAGCAGCAGACAGGGGATAGGCACCGGGGAGCTGTTTTTT
TRBJ2-1,-,-,TRBV18,13,CASSPVDYNEQFF,TGTGCCAGCTCACCGGTAGACTACAATGAGCAGTTCTTC
TRBJ2-3,few,TRBD2,TRBV18,14,CASSPGLASDTQYF,TGTGCCAGCTCACCGGGACTAGCGTCAGATACGCAGTATTTT
TRBJ2-5,-,-,TRBV28,13,CASSLPGGRTQYF,TGTGCCAGCAGTTTACCCGGGGGCCGGACCCAGTACTTC
TRBJ2-2,many,-,TRBV7-2,16,CASSLRATQNTGELFF,TGTGCCAGCAGCTTACGAGCGACACAGAACACCGGGGAGCTGTTTTTT
TRBJ2-2,-,-,TRBV18,15,CASSPIVAETGELFF,TGTGCCAGCTCACCAATCGTTGCGGAAACCGGGGAGCTGTTTTTT
TRBJ1-6,-,-,TRBV7-3,14,CASRQGVDDSPLHF,TGTGCCAGCAGACAGGGCGTCGATGATTCACCCCTCCACTTT
TRBJ1-5,many,-,TRBV12-3/TRBV12-4,13,CASSFGQHQPQHF,TGTGCCAGCAGTTTTGGGCAGCATCAGCCCCAGCATTTT
TRBJ2-5,-,-,TRBV7-8,14,CASSYRAGTETQYF,TGTGCCAGCAGCTATCGGGCCGGAACAGAGACCCAGTACTTC
TRBJ2-3,-,-,TRBV2,13,CASSRTATDTQYF,TGTGCCAGCAGTAGGACAGCCACAGATACGCAGTATTTT
TRBJ2-3,few,TRBD2,TRBV4-1,16,CASSQAGTGGTDTQYF,TGCGCCAGCAGCCAAGCCGGAACGGGGGGTACAGATACGCAGTATTTT
TRBJ1-5,-,TRBD1,TRBV12-3/TRBV12-4,15,CASSVAGTENQPQHF,TGTGCCAGCAGTGTAGCCGGGACAGAAAATCAGCCCCAGCATTTT
TRBJ2-3,few,-,TRBV5-1,15,CASSWTEIRRDTQYF,TGCGCCAGCAGCTGGACAGAGATCCGTAGAGATACGCAGTATTTT
TRBJ1-3,many,TRBD1,TRBV5-1,17,CASSLELGQGAGNTIYF,TGCGCCAGCAGCTTGGAGCTGGGGCAGGGGGCTGGAAACACCATATATTTT
TRBJ1-4,few,-,TRBV5-1,13,CASRLGRNEKLFF,TGCGCCAGCAGGTTGGGACGGAATGAAAAACTGTTTTTT
TRBJ1-4,few,-,TRBV7-6,14,CASSLGTTDEKLFF,TGTGCCAGCAGCTTAGGGACAACGGATGAAAAACTGTTTTTT
TRBJ2-2,many,TRBD1,TRBV12-3/TRBV12-4,15,CASSLQQGFPGELFF,TGTGCCAGCAGCCTTCAACAGGGGTTCCCCGGGGAGCTGTTTTTT
TRBJ2-5,many,-,TRBV12-3/TRBV12-4,14,CASRARRDQETQYF,TGTGCCAGCAGGGCCCGGCGTGACCAAGAGACCCAGTACTTC
TRBJ2-1,few,TRBD2,TRBV6-4,15,CASSPVAGGRGEQFF,TGTGCCAGCAGTCCAGTAGCGGGGGGGCGTGGAGAGCAGTTCTTC
TRBJ1-1,many,-,TRBV20-1,15,CSAIEWGRENTEAFF,TGCAGTGCTATCGAGTGGGGCAGGGAGAACACTGAAGCTTTCTTT
TRBJ2-2,many,TRBD1,TRBV29-1,14,CSVGQGGYTGELFF,TGCAGCGTCGGACAGGGGGGTTACACCGGGGAGCTGTTTTTT
TRBJ2-5,-,-,TRBV27,13,CASRASGPETQYF,TGTGCCAGCAGGGCATCCGGGCCAGAGACCCAGTACTTC
TRBJ2-2,-,-,TRBV27,14,CASSLSMRTGELFF,TGTGCCAGCAGTTTATCGATGCGCACCGGGGAGCTGTTTTTT
TRBJ1-4,-,TRBD1,TRBV18,15,CASSPVGTGKEKLFF,TGTGCCAGCTCACCTGTAGGGACAGGAAAAGAAAAACTGTTTTTT
TRBJ2-2,-,TRBD2,TRBV3-1,15,CASRNSGANTGELFF,TGTGCCAGCAGAAATAGCGGGGCCAACACCGGGGAGCTGTTTTTT
TRBJ2-4,many,-,TRBV27,14,CASKSLLAKNIQYF,TGTGCCAGCAAGTCATTGTTAGCCAAAAACATTCAGTACTTC
TRBJ2-3,-,TRBD1,TRBV5-1,15,CASSTGQGRADTQYF,TGCGCCAGCAGCACCGGACAGGGGAGGGCAGATACGCAGTATTTT
TRBJ2-3,many,TRBD1,TRBV7-3,15,CASGETGVSTDTQYF,TGTGCCAGCGGAGAGACAGGGGTTAGCACAGATACGCAGTATTTT
TRBJ1-6,few,-,TRBV14,13,CASSLQGYSPLHF,TGTGCCAGCAGCCTACAGGGTTATTCACCCCTCCACTTT
TRBJ1-1,many,-,TRBV2,13,CATHKTLNTEAFF,TGTGCCACTCATAAGACACTGAACACTGAAGCTTTCTTT
TRBJ1-1,few,TRBD1,TRBV3-1,14,CASSQGQMNTEVFF,TGTGCCAGCAGCCAGGGACAGATGAACACTGAAGTTTTCTTT